This TCR beta chain came from a study of cytotoxic CD8 clonotypes in ibrutinib-treated CLL. Study-wide background: For this cohort, patients were roughly eleven relapsed/refractory and over 14 treatment-naive, while 17 to 18 were IGHV unmutated. When averaged across all of the samples, the counts came to 255,043 productive templates and tens of thousands of productive rearrangements. Study-wide points: Clonality grew at ibrutinib response; at progression, it decreased back toward baseline. Age-matched healthy donor levels were exceeded by baseline clonality, which tracked circulating CD8+ T-cell counts.

A note on this clone: Antigen specificity is unknown.

Using immunoSEQ multiplex PCR, the repertoire was profiled, and TCRdb retains in-frame clones only, with some absent. Of 270,000 or so clones listed, roughly four fifths were seen once; the top ten hold 5.6%. The CDR3 spans 16 residues. Trimming took off 5 bases at V and 2 bases at J, with 16 bases between the two ends. Germline lookup yields CDR1 SNHLY and CDR2 FYNNEI. The sample here was PBMCs, taken at disease progression, from a patient treated with ibrutinib. This chain joins TRBV2 and TRBJ1-5; TRBD1 is a possible D gene (6 bases). This TCR was sampled from a human donor with chronic lymphocytic leukemia. Here the CDR3 DNA reads TGTGCCAGCAGTCCAACAGGGAGCGGTGGCAATCAGCCCCAGCATTTT. It translates to CASSPTGSGGNQPQHF.